The rows below give T cell receptor beta chains drawn from one sample of a study of blood T cell repertoires in COVID-19. Generated by immunoSEQ multiplex PCR, the TCRdb table keeps only in-frame clones and is missing some. The profile shows around 300,000 clones, around 83% of them singletons. Material for sequencing was peripheral blood. The receptors stem from a man aged 30-40 years with active or convalescent COVID-19. The CDR3 runs from the conserved cysteine through the conserved F or W. The D gene is left open where the match is weak. Not all rows give a size; the values are once, few, many and, for expanded clones, a class.

V	J	size	D	DNA	CDR3
TRBV19	TRBJ2-7	.	TRBD2	TGTGCCAGTAGCAAGCGGGAGGGCCAGGACGAGCAGTACTTC	CASSKREGQDEQYF
TRBV6-4	TRBJ2-2	.	.	TGTGCCAGCAGTCGCGGAGGCTCCGGTACTACGAACACCGGGGAGCTGTTTTTT	CASSRGGSGTTNTGELFF
TRBV6-5	TRBJ1-1	.	TRBD1	TGTGCCACTAGGGGACAGGGAAGGACTGAAGCTTTCTTT	CATRGQGRTEAFF
TRBV6-4	TRBJ1-6	.	.	TGTGCCAGCAGAAGCATGGGACAAGTTAATTCACCCCTCCACTTT	CASRSMGQVNSPLHF
TRBV5-4	TRBJ1-2	few	TRBD1	TGTGCCAGCAGCCCTGCTAGGGGCAGGGGGCGCTTTATGGACTATGGCTACACCTTC	CASSPARGRGRFMDYGYTF
TRBV6-5	TRBJ2-1	.	TRBD1	TGTGCCAGCAGGGCAGACAGGGACACCTACAATGAGCAGTTCTTC	CASRADRDTYNEQFF
TRBV23-1	TRBJ1-5	.	TRBD1	TGCGCCAGCCGACGGGACAGTGTCGGCAATCAGCCCCAGCATTTT	CASRRDSVGNQPQHF
TRBV29-1	TRBJ2-1	.	TRBD2	TGCAGCGTTGGGACTAGCGGGAGGGCCTCGCGTGAGCAGTTCTTC	CSVGTSGRASREQFF
TRBV30	TRBJ1-2	.	.	TGTGCCTGGACCGGGGGGGCCTATGGCTACACCTTC	CAWTGGAYGYTF
TRBV7-2	TRBJ2-1	.	TRBD2	TGTGCCAGCAGCTTAGTTGGGCGGGGGGACTACAATGAGCAGTTCTTC	CASSLVGRGDYNEQFF
TRBV10-3	TRBJ1-2	once	.	TGTGCCATCTGGGGCTCCTATGGCTACACCTTC	CAIWGSYGYTF
TRBV6-2/TRBV6-3	TRBJ1-5	.	.	TGTGCCAGCAGCCTAAACGATTATCGGGGTCAGCCCCAGCATTTT	CASSLNDYRGQPQHF
TRBV5-8	TRBJ1-6	.	TRBD1	TGTGCCAGCAGCTTAGGGACAGGGGGCAATTCACCCCTCCACTTT	CASSLGTGGNSPLHF
TRBV11-3	TRBJ1-2	.	.	TGTGCCAGCAGCCGTACTAACTATGGCTACACCTTC	CASSRTNYGYTF
TRBV11-1	TRBJ2-2	.	TRBD2	TGTGCCAGCAGTCTCGGGGGGTCGAACACCGGGGAGCTGTTTTTT	CASSLGGSNTGELFF
TRBV27	TRBJ2-1	.	.	TGTGCCAGCAGTTTCTCCGGGGTCTACAATGAGCAGTTCTTC	CASSFSGVYNEQFF
TRBV7-6	TRBJ2-3	.	.	TGTGCCAGCAGCCAATCTAGAAGCGGGGATACGCAGTATTTT	CASSQSRSGDTQYF
TRBV27	TRBJ1-2	.	.	TGTGCCAGCAGTTTACGGGGCGGGACGGTATATTATGGCTACACCTTC	CASSLRGGTVYYGYTF
TRBV4-1	TRBJ2-7	once	.	TGCGCCAGCAGCCAAGACGGCAGGGGCTACGAGCAGTACTTC	CASSQDGRGYEQYF
TRBV4-3	TRBJ1-2	.	.	TGCGCCAGCAGCCAAGATCCCGGGTCGGGCTATGGCTACACCTTC	CASSQDPGSGYGYTF
TRBV11-2	TRBJ2-2	.	.	TGTGCCAGCAACAGGGTCGGTGGTACCGGGGAGCTGTTTTTT	CASNRVGGTGELFF
TRBV7-2	TRBJ1-1	.	TRBD1	TGTGCCAGCAGCGCCAGGACAGGGGTTGAGACTGAAGCTTTCTTT	CASSARTGVETEAFF
TRBV4-2	TRBJ2-7	.	TRBD1	TGTGCCAGCAGCCAGACCGGGACAGGGGACTACGAGCAGTACTTC	CASSQTGTGDYEQYF
TRBV20-1	TRBJ1-5	once	TRBD1	TGCAGTGCTAGTAGGGGGCGGGACCAGCCCCAGCATTTT	CSASRGRDQPQHF
TRBV2	TRBJ1-1	.	.	TGTGCCAGCATTCCCCCGGAGGGTGAAGCTTTCTTT	CASIPPEGEAFF
TRBV7-9	TRBJ1-5	.	.	TGTGCCAGCAGCTTAGGAACAGGGTCATCCAATCAGCCCCAGCATTTT	CASSLGTGSSNQPQHF
TRBV2	TRBJ2-5	.	.	TGTGCCAGCAGTCGGGAAGGAGCCTCCCAAGAGACCCAGTACTTC	CASSREGASQETQYF
TRBV6-2/TRBV6-3	TRBJ2-2	.	TRBD1	TGTGCCAGCAGTAAATTGACAGGGCTGGACGGGGAGCTGTTTTTT	CASSKLTGLDGELFF
TRBV7-3	TRBJ2-7	.	TRBD1	TGTGCCAGCAGCTCGGACAGGGGAGGCGAGCAGTACTTC	CASSSDRGGEQYF
TRBV27	TRBJ1-2	.	TRBD1	TGTGCCAGCAGCCTTCAACCCGGGACAGGTCTTGGCTACACCTTC	CASSLQPGTGLGYTF
TRBV19	TRBJ1-1	.	.	TGTGCCAGTAGTATTAGTCCAGGGAGGGGGAACACTGAAGCTTTCTTT	CASSISPGRGNTEAFF
TRBV4-1	TRBJ2-1	.	TRBD2	TGCGCCAGCAGCCTCGGGGCTAGCGGGAGTATTGAGCAGTTCTTC	CASSLGASGSIEQFF
TRBV7-2	TRBJ2-2	.	.	TGTGCCAGCAGCAAAGGGACATATAACACCGGGGAGCTGTTTTTT	CASSKGTYNTGELFF
TRBV30	TRBJ2-7	.	TRBD1	TGTGCCTGGAGTTTCGGACAGGGAGCCTACGAGCAGTACTTC	CAWSFGQGAYEQYF
TRBV14	TRBJ2-7	.	.	TGTGCCAGCAGCCGGGACTTTCCCTACGAGCAGTACTTC	CASSRDFPYEQYF
TRBV28	TRBJ1-1	.	.	TGTGCCAGCAGTTTCCGGGAAGCTTTCTTT	CASSFREAFF
TRBV5-1	TRBJ2-7	.	.	TGCGCCAGCAGCTTGTCACCGCTAGCCTCCTACGAGCAGTACTTC	CASSLSPLASYEQYF
TRBV11-3	TRBJ2-1	.	TRBD2	TGTGCCAGCAGCCCGGGACTAGCGGGAGCGGGGAATGAGCAGTTCTTC	CASSPGLAGAGNEQFF